The 13 T cell receptor beta chains reported below all come from one sample, sequenced in a study of cytomegalovirus exposure and HLA in healthy donors (TCRdb year 2017). Libraries were prepared through the immunoSEQ multiplex PCR assay. For the multiplex PCR, a mixture combining 60 forward primers for TCR Vbeta segments and 13 reverse primers for TCR Jbeta segments was used. TCRdb obtained this table from immuneACCESS and retained in-frame rearrangements with V and J assigned. These tables miss some clones; where compared with another copy, unresolved V genes account for less than half of the shortfall, and the remainder is unexplained. Counted in this sample were roughly 100,000 clones; 78% of them appeared once. The biggest ten clones account for around 1.2% of the sample. Source material: PBMCs. These receptors were collected from a man aged 25-40 years in good health and CMV-seronegative.

V usage is TRBV12-5 and J usage is TRBJ2-2; 12 bases match TRBD1. V gave up 2 bases and J gave up 7 bases; unmatched junction bases: 11. The CDR3 runs to 18 residues. Germline CDR1 is LGHNT and CDR2 is FRNRAP. CDR3 residues: CASGLTRDRGQEGGELFF. The CDR3 DNA reads TGTGCTAGTGGTTTGACCCGGGACAGGGGGCAGGAGGGCGGGGAGCTGTTTTTT.

The V call is TRBV6-5, the J call TRBJ1-1; 7 bases are shared with TRBD1. Per the germline V gene, CDR1 is MNHEY and CDR2 is SVGAGI. J lost 1 base, V lost 6 bases, and 8 bases had no gene match. This CDR3 has 15 residues. CDR3 amino acids: CASRKPQGGNTEAFF. For the CDR3, the DNA is TGTGCCAGCAGGAAACCTCAGGGGGGGAACACTGAAGCTTTCTTT.

Worth noting for this clone: Other nucleotide sequences from this sample produce the same CDR3. The genes are TRBV10-1 and TRBJ2-7, with D unresolved. V was clipped by 6 bases and J by 5 bases, with 23 bases between them. This CDR3 spans 16 amino acids. CDR1 is WNHNN and CDR2 is SYGVQD in the germline V gene (reference sequence). The DNA of the CDR3 is TGCGCCAGCAGCCCGTCATCGCGGCCCATCCCCGACGAGCAGTACTTC. The encoded protein is CASSPSSRPIPDEQYF.

The chain employs TRBV10-2 and TRBJ2-2, with 9 nucleotides matching TRBD1. Germline values: CDR1 WSHSY, CDR2 SAAADI. The CDR3 consists of 14 residues. J gave up 5 bases and V 4 bases, and 2 bases lay outside the gene matches. CDR3 sequence: CASSATGGTGELFF. CDR3 nucleotide sequence: TGCGCCAGCAGTGCGACAGGGGGTACCGGGGAGCTGTTTTTT.

This rearrangement joins TRBV7-9 to TRBJ1-1, with TRBD1 matching over 10 bases. The CDR3 contains 15 residues. J gave up 4 bases and V 1 base, and 3 bases lay outside the gene matches. The V gene's germline CDR1 is SEHNR and CDR2 FQNEAQ (reference sequence). Here the CDR3 reads CASSLEGQGSTEAFF. For the CDR3, the DNA is TGTGCCAGCAGCTTAGAGGGACAGGGGAGCACTGAAGCTTTCTTT.

This clone was observed a few times. The rearrangement links TRBV6-5 to TRBJ1-3, with D maybe TRBD1 (6 bases). The CDR3 has 14 residues. The ends were cut back, 6 bases at V and 4 bases at J, with 13 bases in the middle. Looked up from germline, CDR1 is MNHEY and CDR2 is SVGAGI. CDR3 coding DNA: TGTGCCAGCAGAACACAGGGCGGAGGAAACACCATATATTTT. Translating it yields CASRTQGGGNTIYF.

The genes are TRBV27 and TRBJ2-3; 7 nucleotides agree with TRBD2. The germline CDR1 and CDR2 sequences are MNHEY and SMNVEV (reference sequence). Germline trimming cut 4 bases from V and 4 bases from J; bases unmatched to any gene: 11. The CDR3 is made up of 16 amino acids. In DNA, the CDR3 is TGTGCCAGCAGTTCGCTGACTAGCTGGGGTCCAGATACGCAGTATTTT. Its translation: CASSSLTSWGPDTQYF.

The chain carries TRBV7-9 and TRBJ1-2; possibly TRBD1 for D (6 bases). Deletions cut 1 base from V and 2 bases from J, with 11 bases between. Germline V gene lookup returns CDR1 SEHNR and CDR2 FQNEAQ (reference sequence). The CDR3 sequence is 15 residues long. The CDR3 is CASSLEGEPNYGYTF. The CDR3 DNA is TGTGCCAGCAGCTTAGAGGGGGAGCCGAACTATGGCTACACCTTC.

The V and J genes are TRBV9 and TRBJ1-2; D possibly corresponds to TRBD1 (6 bases). The CDR3 length is 16 residues. The germline V and J ends were trimmed by 0 bases and 3 bases, with 15 bases remaining between them. From germline, CDR1 is SGDLS and CDR2 YYNGEE. The CDR3 coding sequence is TGTGCCAGCAGCGTAGGAGGGACAAGGGGCTACTATGGCTACACCTTC. This sequence encodes CASSVGGTRGYYGYTF.

This rearrangement joins TRBV2 to TRBJ2-2; 8 bases map to TRBD2. CDR3 size: 16 residues. Germline V gives CDR1 SNHLY, CDR2 FYNNEI. J lost 7 bases, V lost 4 bases, and 11 bases had no gene match. The DNA for the CDR3 is TGTGCCAGCAGTGTCGGACTAGCAGACTGGGACGGGGAGCTGTTTTTT. It encodes CASSVGLADWDGELFF.

The CDR3, as DNA: TGTGCCAGCAGCATTCCGGGACAGGGAACCAGGGGGCAGTTCTTC. Translation: CASSIPGQGTRGQFF. This sequence joins TRBV5-6 and TRBJ2-1, with 9 bases that match TRBD1. This CDR3 is 15 amino acids long. The ends lost 4 bases at V and 12 bases at J; junction bases unmatched: 14. In germline, CDR1 is SGHDT, CDR2 YYEEEE.

This clone has only one observation. The chain employs TRBV11-2 and TRBJ2-3, with 8 bases fitting TRBD2. The CDR3 is made up of 14 amino acids. J lost 2 bases, V lost 5 bases, and 3 bases had no gene match. The germline CDR1 and CDR2 sequences are SGHAT and FQNNGV. CDR3 bases: TGTGCCAGCAGCCAGACTAGCGCCACAGATACGCAGTATTTT. Translating gives CASSQTSATDTQYF.

The sample holds a few counts of this clone. One junction end does not reproduce the germline sequence, and a read error may be involved. The chain links TRBV6-5 to TRBJ2-7, with TRBD1 as a possible D gene (5 bases). Germline V gene data show CDR1 as MNHEY and CDR2 as SVGAGI. The CDR3 contains 11 residues. The CDR3 loop is CASSTGADAIF. CDR3 sequence (DNA): TGTGCCAGCAGTACAGGCGCGGACGCAATATTC.